This T cell receptor beta chain was profiled in a study of OX40 agonist ivuxolimab in advanced cancers. Study overall: Each patient was given ivuxolimab into a vein every 2 weeks, at 0.01 to 10 mg/kg.

In the case of this clone: Its matching antigen is unknown.

Here immunoSEQ multiplex PCR was the method, and the copy in TCRdb shows in-frame clones only, minus some. Of around 60,000 clones in the sample, around nine tenths were seen once. The CDR3 loop spans 15 amino acids. The junction had 6 bases not matched to a gene; V was cut back by 4 bases and J by 8 bases. Germline values: CDR1 SGHRS, CDR2 YFSETQ. Notes on the study in general: Antigens targeted by the expanded peripheral T cells were not determined. A proportion of nonresponders additionally exhibited low normalized T-cell clonal expansion. Expanded clones were, on average, more numerous in CD8+ T cells than in CD4+.

V and J are TRBV5-1 and TRBJ2-1, with TRBD2 matching over 13 bases. This specimen was CD4+ or CD8+ T cells sorted from blood, taken in a trial of the OX40 agonist ivuxolimab. The receptor comes from an adult with an advanced solid tumor such as melanoma, head and neck, liver or kidney cancer. The CDR3: CASSDGTSGTDEQFF. The CDR3 DNA is TGCGCCAGCAGCGATGGGACTAGCGGGACTGATGAGCAGTTCTTC.